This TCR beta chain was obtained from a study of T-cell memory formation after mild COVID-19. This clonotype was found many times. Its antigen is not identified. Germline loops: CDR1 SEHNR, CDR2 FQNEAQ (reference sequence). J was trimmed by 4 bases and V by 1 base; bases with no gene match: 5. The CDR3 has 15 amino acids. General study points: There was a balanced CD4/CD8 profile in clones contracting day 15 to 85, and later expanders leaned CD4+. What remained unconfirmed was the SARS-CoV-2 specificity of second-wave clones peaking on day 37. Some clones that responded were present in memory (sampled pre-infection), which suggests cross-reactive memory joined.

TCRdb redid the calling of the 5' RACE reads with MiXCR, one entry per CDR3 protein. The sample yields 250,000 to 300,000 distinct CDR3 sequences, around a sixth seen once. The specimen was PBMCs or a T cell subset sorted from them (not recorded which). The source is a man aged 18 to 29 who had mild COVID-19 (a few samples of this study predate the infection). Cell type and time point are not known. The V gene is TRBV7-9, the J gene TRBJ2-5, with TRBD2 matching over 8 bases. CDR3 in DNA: TGTGCCAGCAGCTTAGGTACTAGCGGTTTAGAGACCCAGTACTTC. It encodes CASSLGTSGLETQYF. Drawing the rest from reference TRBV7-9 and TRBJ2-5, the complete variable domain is DTGVSQNPRHKITKRGQNVTFRCDPISEHNRLYWYRQTLGQGPEFLTYFQNEAQLEKSRLLSDRFSAERPKGSFSTLEIQRTEQGDSAMYLCASSLGTSGLETQYFGPGTRLLVL.